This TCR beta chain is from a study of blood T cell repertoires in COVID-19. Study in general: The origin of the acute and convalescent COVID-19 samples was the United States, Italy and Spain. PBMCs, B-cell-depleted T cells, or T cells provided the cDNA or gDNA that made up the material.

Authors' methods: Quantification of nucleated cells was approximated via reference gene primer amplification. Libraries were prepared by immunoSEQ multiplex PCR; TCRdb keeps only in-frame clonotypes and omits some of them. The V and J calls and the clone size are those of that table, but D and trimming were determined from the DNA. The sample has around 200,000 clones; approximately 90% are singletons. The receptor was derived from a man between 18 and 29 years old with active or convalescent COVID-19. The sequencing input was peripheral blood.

In DNA, the CDR3 is TGTGCCAGCAGCCCCGCCGCCCCGACTCTAGCGGGAGCCCAAGATACGCAGTATTTT. Its translation: CASSPAAPTLAGAQDTQYF. J is TRBJ2-3 and V is TRBV11-3, with 10 bases lining up with TRBD2. J lost 5 bases, V lost 5 bases, and 19 bases had no gene match. This CDR3 has 19 amino acids. Germline-derived CDR1 and CDR2 are SGHNT and YENEEA.